The subject of this entry is one TCR beta chain. As yet, its antigen is unknown. Until they underwent thyroid surgery, no patient had received any treatment. This sample stems from a study of metastatic and nonmetastatic thyroid tumors. Study overall: Repertoire data that came from the blood and tumor or nodule tissue of malignant and benign thyroid patients were compared. Notes on the study in general: TCR beta diversity was reportedly significantly higher in malignant thyroid tumors than benign nodules, in blood and tumor.

The CDR3 has 16 amino acids. Per germline, CDR1 SGHAT and CDR2 FQDESV (reference sequence). J lost 4 bases, V lost 4 bases, and 9 bases had no gene match. TCRdb re-clonotyped the PCR reads via MiXCR. The sample lists 33,000 or so clones, approximately 7.4% seen once, with about two fifths in the top ten. The rearrangement links TRBV11-1 to TRBJ2-1; TRBD2 aligns across 8 bases. The source of this sequence is a female donor with papillary thyroid cancer or a benign thyroid nodule (not recorded which). Some clones in this sample may be carry-over from other donors' samples. The sample consisted of blood. CDR3 sequence: CASSYLLSGAYNEQFF. CDR3 DNA: TGTGCCAGCAGCTATCTTCTTAGCGGGGCTTACAATGAGCAGTTCTTC.